The next 22 T cell receptor beta chains were all read from a single sample in a study of early T cells in non-severe SARS-CoV-2 infection. TCRdb re-called the 5' RACE reads through MiXCR, storing one row per CDR3 protein. The sample includes 45,000 to 70,000 distinct CDR3 sequences, roughly 8% of them seen just once. The starting material was whole blood, obtained at baseline. Source of these receptors: an adult who was a healthcare worker with PCR-confirmed SARS-CoV-2 infection or an uninfected control (not recorded which).

This clonotype was picked up many times. The chain is built from TRBV4-1 and TRBJ2-7; possibly TRBD2 for D (7 bases). CDR3 size: 13 residues. Per germline, CDR1 MGHRA and CDR2 YSYEKL. The V end was cut by 10 bases, the J end by 0 bases, with 13 bases between. This CDR3 reads CATRGAHSYEQYF. DNA for the CDR3: TGCGCCACCCGGGGGGCCCACTCCTACGAGCAGTACTTC.

This chain uses TRBV5-4 with TRBJ2-7; 7 bases map to TRBD2. The CDR3 runs 14 residues. CDR1 and CDR2 (germline): SGHNT, YYREEE (reference sequence). The V segment lost 6 bases and the J segment 0 bases; nucleotides outside the gene matches: 6. The CDR3 DNA reads as TGTGCCAGCAAGCTAGCGGAAAGCTCCTACGAGCAGTACTTC. It encodes CASKLAESSYEQYF.

The table lists this clonotype with a few counts. The chain is built from TRBV11-1 and TRBJ2-7; a possible D gene is TRBD2 (5 bases). This CDR3 is 14 amino acids long. Trimming took 10 bases from V and 5 from J, leaving 21 bases between them. Germline V gene sequence: CDR1 SGHAT, CDR2 FQDESV (reference sequence). CDR3 bases: TGTGCCACCGGTACCGCCGGGGAAGTGGACGAGCAGTACTTC. Translated: CATGTAGEVDEQYF. The full variable domain, in which reference TRBV11-1 and TRBJ2-7 provide the parts outside the CDR3, is EAEVAQSPRYKITEKSQAVAFWCDPISGHATLYWYRQILGQGPELLVQFQDESVVDDSQLPKDRFSAERLKGVDSTLKIQPAELGDSAMYLCATGTAGEVDEQYFGPGTRLTVT.

The CDR3 DNA reads as TGCAGTGCTAGTAGCTTAGGGGGAGTCGAGCAGTACTTC. This encodes CSASSLGGVEQYF. The V gene is TRBV20-1, the J gene TRBJ2-7, with D tentatively TRBD1 (6 bases). Trimming pared 3 bases from V and 6 bases from J, leaving 15 bases between. The CDR3 has 13 residues. CDR1 and CDR2 (germline): DFQATT, SNEGSKA (reference sequence).

The chain has TRBV3-1 and TRBJ2-6; maybe TRBD2 (6 bases). Germline CDR1 is LGHDT and CDR2 is YNNKEL (reference sequence). Trimming took off 4 bases at V and 3 bases at J, with 10 bases between the two ends. This CDR3 has 15 residues. The CDR3: CASSPLAGGANVLTF. In DNA, the CDR3 is TGTGCCAGCAGCCCACTAGCTGGTGGGGCCAACGTCCTGACTTTC. The full variable domain, its missing parts supplied by reference TRBV3-1 and TRBJ2-6, is DTAVSQTPKYLVTQMGNDKSIKCEQNLGHDTMYWYKQDSKKFLKIMFSYNNKELIINETVPNRFSPKSPDKAHLNLHINSLELGDSAVYFCASSPLAGGANVLTFGAGSRLTVL.

CDR3 region: CASSSGSAREQFF. CDR3 in DNA: TGTGCCAGCAGCTCCGGGTCCGCCAGGGAGCAGTTCTTC. The V gene is TRBV5-6, the J gene TRBJ2-1; D unclear. The CDR3 runs 13 residues. Trimming cost V 3 bases and J 10 bases, with 14 bases left between them. CDR1 and CDR2 (germline): SGHDT, YYEEEE.

The V gene is TRBV2, the J gene TRBJ2-7, with unresolved D. The CDR3 has 16 residues. Trimming shortened V by 1 base and J by 0 bases, and 13 bases separated the two germline ends. The germline gives CDR1 SNHLY, CDR2 FYNNEI. DNA for the CDR3: TGTGCCAGCAGTGAAGAGGGTTCCGGGTACTCCTACGAGCAGTACTTC. It yields the protein CASSEEGSGYSYEQYF.

The chain is built from TRBV18 and TRBJ2-5; D gene uncertain. CDR1 and CDR2 from the germline V gene are KGHSH and LQKENI. CDR3 length: 12 residues. Deletions cut 3 bases from V and 1 base from J, with 3 bases between. Written as DNA, the CDR3 is TGTGCCAGCTCACCCGTCCAAGAGACCCAGTACTTC. This sequence encodes CASSPVQETQYF.

This sequence joins TRBV19 and TRBJ2-1; the match to TRBD2 covers 11 bases. V trimming: 3 bases; J trimming: 5 bases; junction bases outside the gene matches: 9. The CDR3 has 17 residues. Germline V gene lookup returns CDR1 LNHDA and CDR2 SQIVND (reference sequence). The CDR3 reads CASSIGLAGGSHNEQFF. The CDR3 DNA reads TGTGCCAGTAGTATCGGACTAGCGGGTGGGTCACACAATGAGCAGTTCTTC.

The rearrangement joins TRBV9 to TRBJ1-4; the match to TRBD1 covers 7 bases. V shed 0 bases, J shed 4 bases, and the junction held 3 bases outside the gene matches. Looked up from germline, CDR1 is SGDLS and CDR2 is YYNGEE. The CDR3 is 15 residues long. The CDR3 here is CASSVGQGDNEKLFF. CDR3 coding DNA: TGTGCCAGCAGCGTAGGACAGGGAGATAATGAAAAACTGTTTTTT.

The J gene is TRBJ1-1, the V gene TRBV20-1; TRBD1 matches 7 bases. Germline V gives CDR1 DFQATT, CDR2 SNEGSKA (reference sequence). Germline trimming cut 2 bases from V and 6 bases from J; bases unmatched to any gene: 9. The CDR3 loop spans 14 amino acids. This CDR3 reads CSARFRGGLAEAFF. For the CDR3, the DNA is TGCAGTGCTAGATTCAGAGGGGGCTTAGCTGAAGCTTTCTTT.

This clonotype was seen ten or more times. This chain uses TRBV6-1 with TRBJ2-2, with D maybe TRBD2 (6 bases). Germline loops: CDR1 MNHNS, CDR2 SASEGT. Trimming removed 10 bases from V and 1 base from J, with 13 bases in between. This CDR3 is 14 amino acids long. The CDR3 bases are TGTGCCACCCAACGGGAGAGGAACACCGGGGAGCTGTTTTTT. Translation gives CATQRERNTGELFF.

This clonotype was recorded many times. The chain joins TRBV5-1 to TRBJ2-7; D uncertain. V was clipped by 4 bases and J by 2 bases, with 13 bases between them. Germline values: CDR1 SGHRS, CDR2 YFSETQ. This CDR3 spans 14 amino acids. This CDR3 reads CASSPKNPAYEQYF. The CDR3 nucleotides read TGCGCCAGCAGCCCCAAGAACCCGGCCTACGAGCAGTACTTC.

V gene TRBV20-1 combines with J gene TRBJ2-2; 9 bases line up with TRBD1. Trimming took 5 bases from V and 4 from J; bases not matched to a gene: 11. The CDR3 extends over 16 amino acids. Germline CDR1 and CDR2: DFQATT and SNEGSKA (reference sequence). The CDR3 spells CSAALPGTGTTGELFF. The CDR3 DNA follows: TGCAGTGCTGCCCTTCCCGGGACAGGGACCACCGGGGAGCTGTTTTTT.

V and J are TRBV18 and TRBJ2-1; 9 bases are shared with TRBD2. This CDR3 is 14 amino acids long. Germline CDR1 KGHSH, CDR2 LQKENI. With 6 bases clipped from V and 6 bases from J, the junction kept 6 bases outside the gene matches. DNA for the CDR3: TGTGCCAGCTCTAAAGGACTAGCGCCCAATGAGCAGTTCTTC. Residues: CASSKGLAPNEQFF.

The V gene is TRBV20-1, the J gene TRBJ1-3; D is uncertain. This CDR3 contains 14 residues. The V gene lost 1 base and the J gene lost 4 bases, with 11 bases spanning the gap. Germline assignment: CDR1 DFQATT and CDR2 SNEGSKA (reference sequence). For the CDR3, the DNA is TGCAGTGCTAGAGTGGTGGGAGGGGGAAACACCATATATTTT. This translates into CSARVVGGGNTIYF.

Concerning this clonotype: The conserved final phenylalanine or tryptophan is absent from the CDR3, which likely points to a read error. V and J are TRBV6-2 or TRBV6-3 and TRBJ1-1, with 7 nucleotides matching TRBD1. The V and J ends lost 7 bases and 3 bases, in that order; junction bases with no gene match: 8. CDR1 is MNHEY and CDR2 is SVGEGT in the germline V gene. The CDR3 is made up of 14 amino acids. The CDR3 nucleotides are TGTGCCAGCACCGTAGACAGGGTGTACACTGAAGCTTTCCTT. The encoded protein is CASTVDRVYTEAFL.

This clonotype was recorded many times. CDR3 residues: CASSAVQGSYNSPLHF. The DNA of the CDR3 is TGTGCCAGCAGCGCTGTACAGGGGTCCTATAATTCACCCCTCCACTTT. The chain carries TRBV9 and TRBJ1-6; 7 bases fit TRBD1. Germline V gene sequence: CDR1 SGDLS, CDR2 YYNGEE. V was pared by 3 bases and J by 1 base, with 4 bases of the junction left unmatched. This CDR3 has 16 amino acids.

This sequence joins TRBV20-1 and TRBJ2-3, with D perhaps matching TRBD2 (5 bases). Germline V CDR1 and CDR2: DFQATT, SNEGSKA (reference sequence). V was cut by 7 bases and J by 2 bases, with 13 bases left in between. The CDR3 runs to 13 residues. CDR3 residues: CSVPGSLTDTQYF. DNA for the CDR3: TGCAGTGTCCCGGGAAGCCTCACAGATACGCAGTATTTT.

This clonotype was detected only a few times. The rearrangement joins TRBV27 to TRBJ2-5, with 8 bases identical to TRBD2. The junction had 7 bases not matched to a gene; V was cut back by 4 bases and J by 0 bases. This CDR3 has 16 amino acids. Germline V gene lookup returns CDR1 MNHEY and CDR2 SMNVEV (reference sequence). This chain's CDR3 is CASSSRLAQYQETQYF. The CDR3 bases are TGTGCCAGCAGTTCTAGACTAGCGCAGTACCAAGAGACCCAGTACTTC.

This clonotype was seen a handful of times. The gene calls are TRBV27 and TRBJ1-2; the D gene is possibly TRBD1 (6 bases). Germline-derived CDR1 and CDR2 are MNHEY and SMNVEV (reference sequence). CDR3 length equals 15 residues. V shed 5 bases and J shed 0 bases, with 13 bases lying between them. CDR3 amino acids: CASSPGTMANYGYTF. In DNA form, the CDR3 reads TGTGCCAGCAGTCCCGGGACAATGGCTAACTATGGCTACACCTTC.

The chain is built from TRBV25-1 and TRBJ2-3; 9 bases match TRBD2. The CDR3 is 16 residues long. The J segment lost 0 bases and the V segment lost 8 bases, leaving 9 bases of the junction unmatched. The germline V gene encodes CDR1 MGHDK and CDR2 SYGVNS. The CDR3 DNA sequence: TGTGCCAGCGGCCGGGGACTAGCTCCCAGCACAGATACGCAGTATTTT. The encoded protein is CASGRGLAPSTDTQYF.